This TCR beta chain is from a study of CD8+CD57+ T cells in acquired aplastic anemia. Study overall: The average for DNA from sorted CD4+ and CD8+ cells was roughly 3 ug. Overall study findings and caveats: Comparison of patients with controls identified nearly 30 shared CD8+ CDR3 sequences. The CD8+ Simpson's diversity of patients and controls was not significantly different.

Both TCR beta VDJ combination and CDR3 sequence profiling were carried out. Genomic DNA was the template for this profiling. TCRdb re-derived calls from the reads in MiXCR, one entry per CDR3 protein. The sample lists 200,000 or so distinct CDR3 sequences; over 60% were seen once. Concerning this clonotype: The antigen remains undetermined.

Germline CDR1 is MNHEY and CDR2 is SVGAGI. This CDR3 has 14 amino acids. Between the trimmed V and J ends, which lost 6 bases and 16 bases, there was a span of 22 bases. Sequenced sample: sorted CD4+, CD8+, or CD8+CD57+ T cells (not recorded which) from PBMCs. The gene calls are TRBV6-5 and TRBJ1-6, with TRBD1 as a possible D gene (5 bases). The clonotype was recovered from a human donor with severe aplastic anemia or a healthy control (not recorded which). The chain's CDR3 is CASRLDGHAKVLHF. CDR3 nucleotide sequence: TGTGCCAGCAGACTCGATGGACACGCCAAGGTTCTCCACTTT.